This TCR beta chain was retrieved from a study of OX40 agonist ivuxolimab in advanced cancers. Sequenced by immunoSEQ multiplex PCR; TCRdb stores in-frame clones only, minus some. The table shows about 50,000 clones, with nearly 80% occurring only once. This CDR3 is built from 18 residues. Trimming shortened V by 4 bases and J by 0 bases, and 22 bases separated the two germline ends. Germline V lookup: CDR1 MGHRA, CDR2 YSYEKL. This TCR was recovered from an adult with an advanced solid tumor such as melanoma, head and neck, liver or kidney cancer. The V gene is TRBV4-1, the J gene TRBJ2-7; a possible D gene is TRBD2 (7 bases). The sequencing here drew on CD4+ or CD8+ T cells sorted from blood, taken in a trial of the OX40 agonist ivuxolimab. The chain's CDR3 is CASSLRAAKGGDSYEQYF. CDR3 nucleotides: TGCGCCAGCAGCCTCCGAGCCGCAAAGGGGGGGGACTCCTACGAGCAGTACTTC.